One and the same sample provided the 8 T cell receptor beta chains below, sequenced in a study of shared clonotypes between healthy human individuals. Produced via immunoSEQ multiplex PCR; TCRdb's table is partial and in-frame only. The sample yields 2,500,000 or so clones, around 90% seen once. Sample: naive CD4+ T cells from PBMCs. Subset defined: CD45RA+ positively selected. The origin of the receptors is a man between 18 and 35 years old in good health. Some clones in this sample may be carry-over from other donors' samples.

Regarding this clone: An end of the junction does not agree with germline; a read error may underlie this. V is TRBV2 and J is TRBJ2-5, with unresolved D. Germline V gene data show CDR1 as SNHLY and CDR2 as FYNNEI. The CDR3 extends over 14 amino acids. CDR3: CASSVLGSSGDKHF. The CDR3, as DNA: TGTGCCAGCAGTGTTTTGGGCTCCTCAGGTGATAAGCACTTC.

This clone was seen just once. The chain's CDR3 is CASSSQGRGNTEAFF. For the CDR3, the DNA is TGTGCCAGCAGCTCCCAGGGACGGGGGAACACTGAAGCTTTCTTT. The J gene is TRBJ1-1, the V gene TRBV5-4; perhaps TRBD1 as D (5 bases). Trimming stripped 3 bases from V and 1 base from J, with 13 bases between. The CDR3 has 15 residues. Germline values: CDR1 SGHNT, CDR2 YYREEE (reference sequence).

The V gene is TRBV20-1, the J gene TRBJ1-1; 7 bases agree with TRBD1. Germline assignment: CDR1 DFQATT and CDR2 SNEGSKA (reference sequence). Unmatched junction bases numbered 6, after V lost 5 bases and J lost 9 bases. The CDR3 sequence is 11 residues long. The CDR3 protein is CSAGGDSKAFF. CDR3 bases: TGCAGTGCTGGGGGGGACAGCAAAGCTTTCTTT.

The gene calls are TRBV7-9 and TRBJ2-7; D might be TRBD2 (6 bases). The CDR3 is made up of 13 amino acids. V was trimmed by 2 bases and J by 6 bases, leaving 11 bases between them. CDR1 is SEHNR, CDR2 FQNEAQ, per germline (reference sequence). The CDR3 protein is CASSLSGTGEQYF. The CDR3 DNA follows: TGTGCCAGCAGCTTATCAGGGACTGGCGAGCAGTACTTC.

The genes are TRBV7-3 and TRBJ1-1; 8 positions agree with TRBD1. The CDR3 runs to 15 residues. The germline gives CDR1 SGHTA, CDR2 FQGTGA. J lost 1 base, V lost 2 bases, and 3 bases had no gene match. This chain's CDR3 is CASSLGTGWNTEAFF. CDR3 coding DNA: TGTGCCAGCAGCTTAGGGACAGGATGGAACACTGAAGCTTTCTTT.

V usage is TRBV6-1 and J usage is TRBJ2-7, with unresolved D. The V gene's germline CDR1 is MNHNS and CDR2 SASEGT. Deletions cut 1 base from V and 2 bases from J, with 9 bases between. CDR3 length: 14 residues. The CDR3, as DNA: TGTGCCAGCAGTGAAGGGTTCTTACCCTACGAGCAGTACTTC. Encoded protein: CASSEGFLPYEQYF.

The chain couples TRBV30 to TRBJ2-3; 12 bases line up with TRBD2. The V segment lost 4 bases and the J segment 6 bases; nucleotides outside the gene matches: 8. CDR3 length: 15 residues. Per germline, CDR1 GTSNPN and CDR2 SVGIG (reference sequence). The CDR3 region is CAWTLGLAGRDTQYF. As DNA, the CDR3 is TGTGCCTGGACCCTAGGACTAGCGGGAAGGGATACGCAGTATTTT.

The rearrangement links TRBV5-4 to TRBJ2-3, with TRBD1 matching 9 bases. Unmatched junction bases numbered 9, after V lost 0 bases and J lost 4 bases. The CDR3 is 17 residues long. Germline CDR1 reads SGHNT; CDR2 reads YYREEE (reference sequence). CDR3 in DNA: TGTGCCAGCAGCTTGGCCGGACAGGGGAGGCGCCCAGATACGCAGTATTTT. Encoded protein: CASSLAGQGRRPDTQYF.